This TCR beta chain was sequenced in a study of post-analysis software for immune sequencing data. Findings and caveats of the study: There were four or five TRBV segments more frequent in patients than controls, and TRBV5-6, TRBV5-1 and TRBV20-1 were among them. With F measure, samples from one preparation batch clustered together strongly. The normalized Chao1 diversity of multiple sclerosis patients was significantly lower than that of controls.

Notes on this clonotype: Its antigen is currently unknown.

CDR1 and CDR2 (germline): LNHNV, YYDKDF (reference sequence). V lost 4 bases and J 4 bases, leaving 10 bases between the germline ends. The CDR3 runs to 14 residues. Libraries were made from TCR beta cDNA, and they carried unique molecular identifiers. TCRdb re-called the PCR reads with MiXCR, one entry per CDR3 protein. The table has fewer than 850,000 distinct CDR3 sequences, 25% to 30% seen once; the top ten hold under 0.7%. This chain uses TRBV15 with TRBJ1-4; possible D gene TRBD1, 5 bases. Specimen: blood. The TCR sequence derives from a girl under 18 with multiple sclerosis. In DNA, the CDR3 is TGTGCCACCAGCAACCCAGGGATTAATGAAAAACTGTTTTTT. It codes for CATSNPGINEKLFF.